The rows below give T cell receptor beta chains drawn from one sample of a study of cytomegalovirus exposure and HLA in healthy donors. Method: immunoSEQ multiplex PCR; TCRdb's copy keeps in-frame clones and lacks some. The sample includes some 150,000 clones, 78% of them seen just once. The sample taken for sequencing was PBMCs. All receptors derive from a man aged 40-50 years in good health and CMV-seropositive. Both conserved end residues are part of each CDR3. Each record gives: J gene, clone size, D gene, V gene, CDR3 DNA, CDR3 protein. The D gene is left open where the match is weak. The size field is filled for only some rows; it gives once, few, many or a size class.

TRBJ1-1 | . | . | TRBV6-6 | TGTGCCAGCACCCAAGTCCGGGAAACTGAAGCTTTCTTT | CASTQVRETEAFF
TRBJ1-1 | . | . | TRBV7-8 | TGTGCCAGCAGCTCCAGGTTGAACACTGAAGCTTTCTTT | CASSSRLNTEAFF
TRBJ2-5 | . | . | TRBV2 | TGTGCCAGCTCCCCAAAGGGGGGGGAGACCCAGTACTTC | CASSPKGGETQYF
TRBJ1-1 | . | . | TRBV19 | TGTGCCAGTAGTATTGGCTCGGGGGGAAGGAACACTGAAGCTTTCTTT | CASSIGSGGRNTEAFF
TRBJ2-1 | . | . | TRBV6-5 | TGTGCCAGCAGCCCCAATCGGCGGGTTGGAGGTGAGCAGTTCTTC | CASSPNRRVGGEQFF
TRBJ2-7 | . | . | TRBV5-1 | TGCGCCAGCAGCTGGACTGCACAGGGCGAGCAGTACTTC | CASSWTAQGEQYF
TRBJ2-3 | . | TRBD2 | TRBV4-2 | TGTGCCAGCAGCCAGATGGGGACTAGCGGGAGCGATACGCAGTATTTT | CASSQMGTSGSDTQYF
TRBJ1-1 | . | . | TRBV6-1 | TGTGCCAGCAGTGCTTCCACAGGGAAGACTGAAGCTTTCTTT | CASSASTGKTEAFF
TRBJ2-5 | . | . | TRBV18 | TGTGCCAGCTCACCGCAGGGGAAGAGAGAGACCCAGTACTTC | CASSPQGKRETQYF
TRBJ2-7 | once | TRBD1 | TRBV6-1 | TGTGCCAGCAGGTACGACAGGGTCTACGAGCAGTACTTC | CASRYDRVYEQYF
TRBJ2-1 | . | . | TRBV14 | TGTGCCAGCAGCCTCCAAATGGCCTTCTACAATGAGCAGTTCTTC | CASSLQMAFYNEQFF
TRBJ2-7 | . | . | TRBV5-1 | TGCGCCAGCAGGATTGAGGGGAGGCGGTACTACGAGCAGTACTTC | CASRIEGRRYYEQYF
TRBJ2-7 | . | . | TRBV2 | TGTGCCAGCAGTGTTGAAGGCCGGGAGTACGAGCAGTACTTC | CASSVEGREYEQYF
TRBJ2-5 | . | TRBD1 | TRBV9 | TGTGCCAGCAGCGTAGTTTCAGGGGGAGAGACCCAGTACTTC | CASSVVSGGETQYF
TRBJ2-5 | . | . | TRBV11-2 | TGTGCCAGCAGCTCACAAGAGACCCAGTACTTC | CASSSQETQYF
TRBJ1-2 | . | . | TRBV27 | TGTGCCAGCAGTTTATCAGGGGTGGACGGCTACACCTTC | CASSLSGVDGYTF
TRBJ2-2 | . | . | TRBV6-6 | TGTGCCAGCAGTTATCAGGCTACGAACACCGGGGAGCTGTTTTTT | CASSYQATNTGELFF
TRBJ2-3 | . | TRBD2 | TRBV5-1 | TGCGCCAGCAGCTTAGCGGCGGGAGTGGTGGATACGCAGTATTTT | CASSLAAGVVDTQYF
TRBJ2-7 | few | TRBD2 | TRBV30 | TGTGCCTGGACTAGCGGGAGCCACGAGCAGTACTTC | CAWTSGSHEQYF
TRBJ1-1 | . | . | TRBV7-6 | TGTGCCAGCAGCGCCTTGGGGGGTGGCACTGAAGCTTTCTTT | CASSALGGGTEAFF
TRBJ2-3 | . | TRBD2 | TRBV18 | TGTGCCAGCTCACCAAGGACTAGCGGGGCTAGCACAGATACGCAGTATTTT | CASSPRTSGASTDTQYF
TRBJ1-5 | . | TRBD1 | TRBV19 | TGTGCCAGTAGTCCGGGACAGACAAATCAGCCCCAGCATTTT | CASSPGQTNQPQHF
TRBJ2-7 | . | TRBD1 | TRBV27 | TGTGCCAGCAAACAGGGGGGCTACGAGCAGTACTTC | CASKQGGYEQYF
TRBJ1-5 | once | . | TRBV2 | TGTGCCAGCAGAGACAGACGTTATAGCAATCAGCCCCAGCATTTT | CASRDRRYSNQPQHF
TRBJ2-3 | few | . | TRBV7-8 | TGTGCCAGCCATGACAGGCCACCTCGCCAACTTCTCGGCACAGATACGCAGTATTTT | CASHDRPPRQLLGTDTQYF
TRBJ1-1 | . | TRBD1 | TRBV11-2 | TGTGCCAGCAGCTTCCAGGGGGCTGAAGCTTTCTTT | CASSFQGAEAFF
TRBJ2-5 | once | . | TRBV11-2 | TGTGCCAGCAGCTTAGCGGCAGGGCGGGAGACCCAGTACTTC | CASSLAAGRETQYF
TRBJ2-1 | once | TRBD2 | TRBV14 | TGTGCCAGCAGCCAAAGGTTACTAGCGGCCAGCTCCTACAATGAGCAGTTCTTC | CASSQRLLAASSYNEQFF
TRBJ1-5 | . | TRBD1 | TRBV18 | TGTGCCAGCTCACCAGGCGGACAGGGAAGCCAGCCCCAGCATTTT | CASSPGGQGSQPQHF
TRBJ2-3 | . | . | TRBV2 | TGTGCCAGCAGTGCCGAGAACACAGATACGCAGTATTTT | CASSAENTDTQYF
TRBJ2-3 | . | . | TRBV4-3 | TGCGCCAGCAGCCAAGAGGTCGAACAGGAGGGTCGAGATACGCAGTATTTT | CASSQEVEQEGRDTQYF
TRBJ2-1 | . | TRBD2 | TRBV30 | TGTGCCTGGAGTGTTAGGGAGGGGAATGAGCAGTTCTTC | CAWSVREGNEQFF
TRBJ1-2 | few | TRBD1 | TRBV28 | TGTGCCAGCAGCAGACAGGGGGTCTTGGGCTACACCTTC | CASSRQGVLGYTF
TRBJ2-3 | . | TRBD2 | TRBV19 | TGTGCCAGTAGCCGGGACTACTTAAACACAGATACGCAGTATTTT | CASSRDYLNTDTQYF
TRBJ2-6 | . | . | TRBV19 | TGTGCCAGTAGTACACAGGATGGGGCCAACGTCCTGACTTTC | CASSTQDGANVLTF
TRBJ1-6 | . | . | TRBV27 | TGTGCCAGCAGGAGCTCCTATAATTCACCCCTCCACTTT | CASRSSYNSPLHF
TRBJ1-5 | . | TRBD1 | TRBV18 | TGTGCCAGCTCACCACTCGGACCGGGACAGAGCACAAATCAGCCCCAGCATTTT | CASSPLGPGQSTNQPQHF
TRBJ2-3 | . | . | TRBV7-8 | TGTGCCAGCAGGCTCGGGAGCACGTACACAGATACGCAGTATTTT | CASRLGSTYTDTQYF
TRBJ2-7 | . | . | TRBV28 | TGTGCCAGCAGTTTAGCAACTAGGAGGCAGTACTTC | CASSLATRRQYF
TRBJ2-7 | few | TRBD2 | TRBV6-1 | TGTGCCAGCAGTGAAAGGACTAGCGGGAACTACGAGCAGTACTTC | CASSERTSGNYEQYF
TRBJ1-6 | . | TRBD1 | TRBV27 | TGTGCCAGCAGTTCACAGGGGCCTCGATCCTATAATTCACCCCTCCACTTT | CASSSQGPRSYNSPLHF
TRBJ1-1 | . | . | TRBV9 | TGTGCCAGCAGCAGATCCGGGACAAACACTGAAGCTTTCTTT | CASSRSGTNTEAFF
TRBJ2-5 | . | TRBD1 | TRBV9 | TGTGCCAGCAGCATAACCACGACAGGGGGCCGTGAGACCCAGTACTTC | CASSITTTGGRETQYF
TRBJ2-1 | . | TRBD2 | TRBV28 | TGTGCCAGCAGTCCCGGAGGGGTCCTCAGCGGGAGCTCCTACAATGAGCAGTTCTTC | CASSPGGVLSGSSYNEQFF
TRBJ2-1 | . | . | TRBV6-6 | TGTGCCAGCAGTTACCCTATGGAGAATGAGCAGTTCTTC | CASSYPMENEQFF
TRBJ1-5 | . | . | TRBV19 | TGTGCCAGTAGTATGGGGCCAGGGATTGGTCAGCCCCAGCATTTT | CASSMGPGIGQPQHF
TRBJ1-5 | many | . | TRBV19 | TGTGCCAGTAGTAGTATCGACAGCTTCAATCAGCCCCAGCATTTT | CASSSIDSFNQPQHF
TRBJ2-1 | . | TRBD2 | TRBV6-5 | TGTGCCAGCAGTTACTTACTAGCGAGGGCCTACAATGAGCAGTTCTTC | CASSYLLARAYNEQFF
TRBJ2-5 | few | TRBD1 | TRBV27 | TGTGCCAGCAGTTTATCGAAGGGACAGGGGGTAGAGACCCAGTACTTC | CASSLSKGQGVETQYF
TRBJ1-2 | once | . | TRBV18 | TGTGCCAGCTCACTAACCTTCGGGGGGAACTATGGCTACACCTTC | CASSLTFGGNYGYTF
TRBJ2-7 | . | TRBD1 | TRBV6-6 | TGTGCCAGCAGCACCGGACAGGGGATCTCCTACGAGCAGTACTTC | CASSTGQGISYEQYF
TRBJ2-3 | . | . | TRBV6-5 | TGTGCCAGCAGAGCGGACACAGATACGCAGTATTTT | CASRADTDTQYF
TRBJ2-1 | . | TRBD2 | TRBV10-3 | TGTGCCATCAGTGACCCCGGGACTAGCGGGGGGAATGAGCAGTTCTTC | CAISDPGTSGGNEQFF